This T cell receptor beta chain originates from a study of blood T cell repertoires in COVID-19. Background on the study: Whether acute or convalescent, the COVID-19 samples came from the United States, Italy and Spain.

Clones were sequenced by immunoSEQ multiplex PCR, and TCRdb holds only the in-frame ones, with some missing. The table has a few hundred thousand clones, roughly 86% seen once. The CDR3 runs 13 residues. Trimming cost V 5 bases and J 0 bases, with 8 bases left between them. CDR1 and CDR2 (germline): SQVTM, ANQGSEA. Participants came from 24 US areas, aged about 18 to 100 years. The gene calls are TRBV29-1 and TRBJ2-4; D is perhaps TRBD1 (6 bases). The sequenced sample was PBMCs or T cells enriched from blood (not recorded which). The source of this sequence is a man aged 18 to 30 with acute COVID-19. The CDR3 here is CSVPTGAKNIQYF. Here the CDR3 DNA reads TGCAGCGTTCCGACAGGAGCCAAAAACATTCAGTACTTC.